The 24 T cell receptor beta chains reported below all come from one sample, sequenced in a study of blood T cell repertoires in COVID-19. Sequencing used immunoSEQ multiplex PCR; TCRdb keeps in-frame clones, though not all of them. The repertoire consists of more than 85,000 clones, with approximately 84% occurring once and the leading ten covering roughly 10%. Sequencing was carried out using peripheral blood. The receptor source for this set is a man between 70 and 80 years old with acute or convalescent COVID-19.

The chain combines TRBV6-1 with TRBJ2-1, with 9 nucleotides matching TRBD2. V lost 0 bases, J lost 3 bases, and 0 bases stayed unmatched. The CDR3 sequence is 15 residues long. Germline V gene data show CDR1 as MNHNS and CDR2 as SASEGT. CDR3 in DNA: TGTGCCAGCAGTGAAGCTAGCGGGAGCTACAATGAGCAGTTCTTC. Encoded protein: CASSEASGSYNEQFF.

The genes are TRBV9 and TRBJ2-2; TRBD2 might be the D (6 bases). The CDR3 contains 16 residues. The germline V and J ends were trimmed by 0 bases and 7 bases, with 16 bases remaining between them. The germline V gene encodes CDR1 SGDLS and CDR2 YYNGEE. The CDR3 sequence is CASSVDPSGGGGELFF. The CDR3 DNA follows: TGTGCCAGCAGCGTAGATCCTTCCGGGGGAGGCGGGGAGCTGTTTTTT.

Comment on this clone: Other nucleotide sequences from this sample produce the same CDR3. The chain combines TRBV3-1 (or the pseudogene TRBV3-2) with TRBJ2-1, with 7 bases aligning to TRBD2. Per germline, CDR1 LGHDT and CDR2 YNNKEL (reference sequence). With 4 bases clipped from V and 0 bases from J, the junction kept 3 bases outside the gene matches. The CDR3 spans 15 residues. The CDR3 DNA is TGTGCCAGCAGCCTGCGGGGGAGCTCCTACAATGAGCAGTTCTTC. It is translated as CASSLRGSSYNEQFF.

V gene TRBV7-3 combines with J gene TRBJ2-2, with D unresolved. The CDR3 runs 14 residues. Trimming stripped 5 bases from V and 7 bases from J, with 14 bases between. Germline V gene sequence: CDR1 SGHTA, CDR2 FQGTGA. The CDR3, as DNA: TGTGCCAGCAGCCCTAGGCAGTCTGGCGGGGAGCTGTTTTTT. Translation: CASSPRQSGGELFF. Filled out from reference TRBV7-3 and TRBJ2-2, the complete variable domain reads GAGVSQTPSNKVTEKGKYVELRCDPISGHTALYWYRQSLGQGPEFLIYFQGTGAADDSGLPNDRFFAVRPEGSVSTLKIQRTERGDSAVYLCASSPRQSGGELFFGEGSRLTVL.

The chain joins TRBV18 to TRBJ1-1; TRBD1 is a possible D gene (6 bases). V was pared by 5 bases and J by 5 bases, with 18 bases between. Looked up from germline, CDR1 is KGHSH and CDR2 is LQKENI. CDR3 length: 15 amino acids. CDR3 residues: CASSSEAGARTEAFF. The CDR3 DNA reads as TGTGCCAGCTCAAGCGAAGCGGGGGCGCGGACTGAAGCTTTCTTT.

The chain employs TRBV30 and TRBJ1-1; 7 bases align to TRBD1. After removal of 2 bases from V and 5 bases from J, the junction contained 8 bases not matched to a gene. In germline, CDR1 is GTSNPN, CDR2 SVGIG (reference sequence). CDR3 length: 14 amino acids. The CDR3 bases are TGTGCCTGGAGTAGACAGGGCCGGGGGACTGAAGCTTTCTTT. It yields the protein CAWSRQGRGTEAFF.

The chain joins TRBV3-1 (or the pseudogene TRBV3-2) to TRBJ2-1, with TRBD2 matching over 11 bases. Germline CDR1 LGHDT, CDR2 YNNKEL (reference sequence). This CDR3 is built from 17 residues. After removal of 1 base from V and 9 bases from J, the junction contained 11 bases not matched to a gene. For the CDR3, the DNA is TGTGCCAGCAGCCAAGGACTAGCGGGAAGGATTTTTAGTGAGCAGTTCTTC. Its protein is CASSQGLAGRIFSEQFF.

V gene TRBV18 combines with J gene TRBJ1-4; no reliable D call. CDR3 length equals 16 residues. V was shortened by 3 bases and J by 4 bases, with 15 bases between the two germline ends. CDR1 is KGHSH, CDR2 LQKENI, per germline. CDR3 nucleotide sequence: TGTGCCAGCTCACCCCAATATTCAGCGAATAATGAAAAACTGTTTTTT. As protein: CASSPQYSANNEKLFF.

The chain links TRBV28 to TRBJ2-5; the D gene is possibly TRBD1 (5 bases). Between the trimmed V and J ends, which lost 4 bases and 4 bases, there was a span of 10 bases. This CDR3 is 13 amino acids long. Germline loops: CDR1 MDHEN, CDR2 SYDVKM. The CDR3 spells CASSSNTGETQYF. CDR3 sequence (DNA): TGTGCCAGCAGTTCAAATACAGGAGAGACCCAGTACTTC.

This chain links TRBV30 with TRBJ2-3; 7 bases match TRBD2. The V and J ends lost 0 bases and 7 bases, in that order; junction bases with no gene match: 4. This CDR3 has 13 residues. In germline, CDR1 is GTSNPN, CDR2 SVGIG (reference sequence). The CDR3 bases are TGTGCCTGGAGTGTCGGGGGGATGTATACGCAGTATTTT. Its protein is CAWSVGGMYTQYF.

The rearrangement joins TRBV7-6 to TRBJ1-6, with D perhaps matching TRBD1 (6 bases). V was cut by 5 bases and J by 6 bases, with 14 bases left in between. CDR3 length: 15 residues. Germline CDR1 SGHVS, CDR2 FNYEAQ. CDR3 protein: CASSLQGRRNSPLHF. The CDR3 DNA reads as TGTGCCAGCAGCCTCCAGGGGCGTCGTAATTCACCCCTCCACTTT.

The chain carries TRBV29-1 and TRBJ2-5, with a weak D call TRBD2 (6 bases). The CDR3 has 17 amino acids. CDR1 and CDR2 from the germline V gene are SQVTM and ANQGSEA. Trimming shortened V by 1 base and J by 1 base, and 19 bases separated the two germline ends. The CDR3 bases are TGCAGCGTTGAAGGGGGCCGGTCGACGGGAGCCCAAGAGACCCAGTACTTC. It is translated as CSVEGGRSTGAQETQYF.

The chain couples TRBV2 to TRBJ1-1; unclear D gene. Germline V gene data show CDR1 as SNHLY and CDR2 as FYNNEI. This CDR3 has 15 amino acids. V lost 4 bases to trimming and J lost 1 base, with 13 bases between them. The CDR3 here is CASSARQQPNTEAFF. The CDR3 DNA reads TGTGCCAGCAGTGCCAGACAACAGCCGAACACTGAAGCTTTCTTT.

The chain combines TRBV11-2 with TRBJ2-3; 8 positions agree with TRBD2. V trimming: 1 base; J trimming: 2 bases; junction bases outside the gene matches: 5. Germline-derived CDR1 and CDR2 are SGHAT and FQNNGV. The CDR3 spans 16 residues. CDR3 in DNA: TGTGCCAGCAGCTTAGTTGCGGGGGGAACCACAGATACGCAGTATTTT. It is translated as CASSLVAGGTTDTQYF.

A single count supports this clone. The chain links TRBV24-1 to TRBJ2-1; TRBD1 is a possible D gene (6 bases). The CDR3 is 14 residues long. Germline CDR1 KGHDR, CDR2 SFDVKD. The ends were cut back, 4 bases at V and 8 bases at J, with 14 bases in the middle. CDR3 bases: TGTGCCACCAGTGACATCAGGGGTATGGATGAGCAGTTCTTC. Translating gives CATSDIRGMDEQFF.

This rearrangement joins TRBV28 to TRBJ2-6, with D possibly being TRBD1 (6 bases). The CDR3 is made up of 16 amino acids. The V and J ends lost 7 bases and 0 bases respectively, with 13 bases between them. Germline V CDR1 and CDR2: MDHEN, SYDVKM. The DNA for the CDR3 is TGTGCCAGCAATGGACAGTCTCCCTCTGGGGCCAACGTCCTGACTTTC. Its translation is CASNGQSPSGANVLTF.

CDR3 sequence reads: CASSPTQGEGNQPQHF. The CDR3 nucleotides are TGTGCCAGCTCACCAACGCAGGGCGAAGGCAATCAGCCCCAGCATTTT. This chain uses TRBV18 with TRBJ1-5; tentative D call: TRBD1 (5 bases). Germline values: CDR1 KGHSH, CDR2 LQKENI. The ends were cut back, 2 bases at V and 2 bases at J, with 13 bases in the middle. The CDR3 is 16 amino acids.

The J gene is TRBJ2-5, the V gene TRBV29-1; 7 nucleotides agree with TRBD2. V lost 7 bases and J lost 3; bases outside the gene matches: 8. Germline V gene sequence: CDR1 SQVTM, CDR2 ANQGSEA. The CDR3 extends over 13 amino acids. The CDR3 DNA sequence: TGCAGCGGCAGGGACGCGGGGGAAGAGACCCAGTACTTC. Translating gives CSGRDAGEETQYF.

The genes are TRBV9 and TRBJ1-3, with no clear D. Trimming took 5 bases from V and 3 from J, leaving 12 bases between them. CDR1 and CDR2 (germline): SGDLS, YYNGEE. This CDR3 is 14 amino acids long. The CDR3 reads CASRPSAVGNTIYF. The CDR3 DNA reads as TGTGCCAGCAGGCCTTCCGCGGTTGGAAACACCATATATTTT.

The V gene is TRBV28, the J gene TRBJ2-3; TRBD1 aligns across 7 bases. J was trimmed by 7 bases and V by 6 bases; bases with no gene match: 10. CDR3 size: 14 residues. CDR1 and CDR2 from the germline V gene are MDHEN and SYDVKM. The CDR3 sequence: CASSLSAGGYTQYF. The DNA for the CDR3 is TGTGCCAGCAGCCTCTCCGCAGGGGGTTATACGCAGTATTTT. The full variable domain, in which reference TRBV28 and TRBJ2-3 provide the parts outside the CDR3, is DVKVTQSSRYLVKRTGEKVFLECVQDMDHENMFWYRQDPGLGLRLIYFSYDVKMKEKGDIPEGYSVSREKKERFSLILESASTNQTSMYLCASSLSAGGYTQYFGPGTRLTVL.

The chain combines TRBV28 with TRBJ1-6; D unclear. In germline, CDR1 is MDHEN, CDR2 SYDVKM. The V end was cut by 5 bases, the J end by 7 bases, with 12 bases between. The CDR3 extends over 14 amino acids. The CDR3 DNA reads as TGTGCCAGCAGTACAGCTCCTGGGAATTCACCCCTCCACTTT. This translates into CASSTAPGNSPLHF.

This chain connects TRBV3-1 (or the pseudogene TRBV3-2) to TRBJ2-5; a possible D gene is TRBD2 (6 bases). The germline V gene has CDR1 LGHDT and CDR2 YNNKEL (reference sequence). The length of the CDR3 is 15 residues. Trimming took 5 bases from V and 3 from J, leaving 16 bases between them. The CDR3 region has the DNA TGTGCCAGCAGCGGGGGTACGGGGGAGGAAGAGACCCAGTACTTC. It codes for CASSGGTGEEETQYF.

The chain recombines TRBV27 with TRBJ2-1; 16 positions match TRBD2. The ends lost 6 bases at V and 8 bases at J; junction bases unmatched: 13. CDR3 size: 18 residues. Germline CDR1 MNHEY, CDR2 SMNVEV (reference sequence). The CDR3 coding sequence is TGTGCCAGCAGCTCCACCGGGACTAGCGGGGGGGCCGGAGATGAGCAGTTCTTC. Translated, it gives CASSSTGTSGGAGDEQFF.

This clone was detected only a few times. This chain links TRBV6-1 with TRBJ1-4, with D unresolved. V was pared by 0 bases and J by 10 bases, with 9 bases between. The CDR3 length is 13 residues. Germline values: CDR1 MNHNS, CDR2 SASEGT. The CDR3 reads CASSEASFGKLFF. The CDR3 DNA sequence: TGTGCCAGCAGTGAAGCGAGTTTTGGAAAACTGTTTTTT.